The TCR beta chain described here comes from a study of blood T cell repertoires in COVID-19. This CDR3 is built from 15 residues. Germline CDR1 and CDR2: SGHDT and YYEEEE. Unmatched junction bases numbered 10, after V lost 3 bases and J lost 8 bases. TCRdb keeps only in-frame clones here, not all; method: immunoSEQ multiplex PCR. The table includes 70,000 to 95,000 clones, 60% to 80% detected once. The sequenced material came from peripheral blood. The chain carries TRBV5-6 and TRBJ1-2; the match to TRBD1 covers 10 bases. The TCR originated in a man between 60 and 75 years old with COVID-19, enrolled during active disease. Here the CDR3 DNA reads TGTGCCAGCAGCTCGACAGGGGGCGCCCCAGGAGGCTACACCTTC. Encoded protein: CASSSTGGAPGGYTF.